This T cell receptor (beta chain) was captured by sequencing in a study of monozygotic twins with inflammatory bowel disease. A word on this clonotype: Its antigen is still unknown.

TCRdb reprocessed the 5' RACE reads and reports one entry per CDR3 protein, with no DNA. The table lists about 300,000 distinct CDR3 sequences, with 5.5% to 6.5% in the top ten. Regarding the study as a whole: Healthy co-twins showed greater TCRbeta diversity (inverse Simpson) than IBD patients. T cell subtypes that differed could not be told apart.

Germline CDR1 reads ENHRY; CDR2 reads SYGVKD. The CDR3 covers 13 residues. Sequenced: blood. This sequence joins TRBV10-3 and TRBJ1-6; the TCRdb call, TRBD1, lacks DNA for checking. This clonotype was obtained from a human donor with ulcerative colitis or Crohn's disease, or a healthy co-twin of an affected twin (not recorded which). CDR3 sequence: CAIGSRGGSPLHF.